One and the same sample provided the 5 T cell receptor beta chains below, sequenced in a study of Ad26.COV2.S vaccination and SARS-CoV-2 variants. Treatment in this sample: approximately 18 received Ad26.COV2.S at low or high dose, single or two shots; several received placebo; per-sample allocation not given. Collection of the samples took place on day 63 after the first injection of vaccine or placebo. Generated by immunoSEQ multiplex PCR, the TCRdb table keeps only in-frame clones and is missing some. The data contain about 470,000 clones, about 90% of them singletons. The input for sequencing was peripheral blood, taken in a trial of Ad26.COV2.S vaccine versus placebo. Receptors were obtained from a person between 18 and 59 years old who received the Ad26.COV2.S COVID-19 vaccine or a placebo.

The genes are TRBV6-5 and TRBJ2-7; D gene unclear. The CDR3 sequence is 15 residues long. Germline-derived CDR1 and CDR2 are MNHEY and SVGAGI. Trimming pared 6 bases from V and 3 bases from J, leaving 18 bases between. The DNA for the CDR3 is TGTGCCAGCAGCCGCGGCGAGTGGATAGGCTACGAGCAGTACTTC. Translation gives CASSRGEWIGYEQYF.

The chain links TRBV3-1 (or the pseudogene TRBV3-2) to TRBJ2-1, with 14 nucleotides matching TRBD2. Germline CDR1 is LGHDT and CDR2 is YNNKEL (reference sequence). The junction had 7 bases not matched to a gene; V was cut back by 2 bases and J by 1 base. The CDR3 length is 19 residues. DNA for the CDR3: TGTGCCAGCAGCCAAATGGAGGGACTAGCGGGAGAGTCCTACAATGAGCAGTTCTTC. This codes for CASSQMEGLAGESYNEQFF.

CDR3 protein: CASSSPPGQTQETQYF. The CDR3 DNA is TGTGCCAGCAGCTCTCCCCCGGGACAGACGCAAGAGACCCAGTACTTC. The V and J genes are TRBV7-9 and TRBJ2-5; 7 nucleotides line up with TRBD1. The CDR3 is 16 amino acids. Germline-derived CDR1 and CDR2 are SEHNR and FQNEAQ (reference sequence). Losses at the gene ends were 4 bases for V and 2 bases for J; bases not matched to a gene: 10.

J is TRBJ2-1 and V is TRBV11-2; TRBD2 matches 12 bases. Germline CDR1 SGHAT, CDR2 FQNNGV. V was clipped by 4 bases and J by 9 bases; unmatched bases: 7. The CDR3 sequence is 15 residues long. The CDR3 nucleotides are TGTGCCAGCAGCTCTAGCGGGAGGGCCGTCGGTGAGCAGTTCTTC. It codes for CASSSSGRAVGEQFF.

In this sample, this clone turned up once. The rearrangement uses TRBV2 and TRBJ2-7, with 8 bases fitting TRBD1. Trimming cost V 8 bases and J 2 bases; bases outside gene matches: 5. CDR1 and CDR2 (germline): SNHLY, FYNNEI. This CDR3 has 13 residues. CDR3 protein: CASEGQDPYEQYF. The CDR3 bases are TGTGCCAGCGAGGGACAGGACCCCTACGAGCAGTACTTC.